These 20 T cell receptor beta chains came from one sample sequenced in a study of tumor-infiltrating lymphocytes in oesophageal squamous cell carcinoma. TCRdb recomputed calls from the PCR reads with MiXCR, one row per CDR3 protein. Of 18,000 or so distinct CDR3 sequences listed, around 43% are singletons. The sequencing input was normal esophageal tissue next to the tumor. The receptors were gathered from a male donor with esophageal squamous cell carcinoma.

This clonotype was counted a few times. A much larger clonotype is one base distant, so this may be a read error. The chain recombines TRBV20-1 with TRBJ2-1; the D gene is possibly TRBD2 (5 bases). The end of the DNA aligns better with TRBJ2-7, so the J call may be wrong. The CDR3 length is 13 residues. Germline CDR1 reads DFQATT; CDR2 reads SNEGSKA (reference sequence). The CDR3 loop reads CSAHAGSYNEQYF. DNA of the CDR3: TGCAGTGCCCACGCGGGCTCCTACAATGAGCAGTACTTC.

This chain joins TRBV6-1 and TRBJ2-2, with TRBD1 as a possible D gene (7 bases). Trimming took 8 bases from V and 1 from J, leaving 11 bases between them. CDR3 size: 14 residues. From germline, CDR1 is MNHNS and CDR2 SASEGT. The CDR3 loop reads CASGGGQNTGELFF. For the CDR3, the DNA is TGTGCCAGCGGAGGGGGCCAGAACACCGGGGAGCTGTTTTTT.

In this sample, this clonotype turned up many times. This CDR3 reads CASSDQLGREQYF. CDR3 DNA sequence: TGTGCCAGCAGCGACCAACTAGGGCGCGAGCAGTACTTC. The chain carries TRBV5-4 and TRBJ2-7, with TRBD2 as a possible D gene (5 bases). Germline V gives CDR1 SGHNT, CDR2 YYREEE (reference sequence). CDR3 size: 13 residues. The V end was cut by 4 bases, the J end by 6 bases, with 14 bases between.

This clonotype was seen repeatedly, ten times or more. The chain links TRBV2 to TRBJ2-5; TRBD2 is a possible D gene (6 bases). There are 20 residues in the CDR3. Trimming took off 0 bases at V and 5 bases at J, with 28 bases between the two ends. Germline loops: CDR1 SNHLY, CDR2 FYNNEI. CDR3 nucleotide sequence: TGTGCCAGCAGTGAAGCGCATTTGGGGGGAACAAGCCCTGTGTGGGAGACCCAGTACTTC. Residues: CASSEAHLGGTSPVWETQYF.

By its share, this clonotype is medium-sized. The rearrangement links TRBV11-2 to TRBJ2-3; 7 bases are a match to TRBD2. Trimming removed 5 bases from V and 2 bases from J; junction bases left unmatched: 13. The length of the CDR3 is 17 residues. CDR1 and CDR2 from the germline V gene are SGHAT and FQNNGV. CDR3 sequence (DNA): TGTGCCAGCAGCCCGACCCGGAAGCGGGATACCACAGATACGCAGTATTTT. Translation gives CASSPTRKRDTTDTQYF. The complete variable domain, with remaining parts taken from reference TRBV11-2 and TRBJ2-3, reads EAGVAQSPRYKIIEKRQSVAFWCNPISGHATLYWYQQILGQGPKLLIQFQNNGVVDDSQLPKDRFSAERLKGVDSTLKIQPAKLEDSAVYLCASSPTRKRDTTDTQYFGPGTRLTVL.

With regard to this clonotype: The DNA is omitted, as the CDR3 cannot be located on it reliably, and the CDR3 follows TCRdb's listing. V is TRBV11-1 and J is TRBJ2-6; the D call TRBD1 from the table was never checked on the DNA. Counting both end residues, the CDR3 totals 16 amino acids. Germline lookup yields CDR1 SGHAT and CDR2 FQDESV (reference sequence). CDR3: CAGVRGAPLLRAVLRF.

This clonotype was counted at least ten times. The chain couples TRBV4-1 to TRBJ2-1, with TRBD2 matching 9 bases. Germline V gene data show CDR1 as MGHRA and CDR2 as YSYEKL. This CDR3 is built from 18 residues. The V gene end was trimmed by 0 bases and the J gene end by 7 bases; junction bases not matched to a gene: 13. The CDR3 sequence: CASSQDRLADPTGNEQFF. For the CDR3, the DNA is TGCGCCAGCAGCCAAGACCGACTAGCGGATCCGACGGGGAATGAGCAGTTCTTC.

In its sample, this clonotype was seen many times. V usage is TRBV6-4 and J usage is TRBJ2-2; 10 nucleotides line up with TRBD2. CDR1 is MRHNA, CDR2 SNTAGT, per germline. Germline trimming cut 7 bases from V and 4 bases from J; bases unmatched to any gene: 0. The CDR3 totals 13 residues. The DNA of the CDR3 is TGTGCCAGCACTAGCGGGAGCACCGGGGAGCTGTTTTTT. It codes for CASTSGSTGELFF.

This clonotype was counted only a few times. The CDR3 does not close with the conserved phenylalanine or tryptophan, likely indicating a read error. Because the CDR3's place on the DNA is in doubt, the DNA is left out and the CDR3 is given as listed by TCRdb. This chain links TRBV24-1 with TRBJ2-7; the table's D gene call, TRBD2, was not cross checked with the DNA. The CDR3 numbers 14 amino acids, ends counted. Germline V CDR1 and CDR2: KGHDR, SFDVKD. This chain's CDR3 is CATSQGRDGYTFGS.

This clonotype came up many times. The gene calls are TRBV19 and TRBJ2-1, with D unresolved. The J call could be wrong; TRBJ2-7 is a better fit for the DNA end. Germline CDR1 LNHDA, CDR2 SQIVND (reference sequence). The CDR3 consists of 12 residues. This chain's CDR3 is CASSPTGHEQYF. CDR3 in DNA: TGTGCCAGTAGTCCCACGGGCCACGAGCAGTACTTC.

The chain is built from TRBV27 and TRBJ2-1, with no clear D. TRBJ2-5 matches the DNA end more closely, so the J call is doubtful. Germline CDR1 reads MNHEY; CDR2 reads SMNVEV (reference sequence). The CDR3 covers 14 residues. CDR3 sequence: CASSPQGEQETQYF. The CDR3 coding sequence is TGTGCCAGCAGCCCCCAAGGCGAGCAAGAGACCCAGTACTTC.

There are many counts of this clonotype. The chain has TRBV6-1 and TRBJ1-6; 8 nucleotides agree with TRBD1. The length of the CDR3 is 17 residues. V was clipped by 7 bases and J by 6 bases; unmatched bases: 14. The germline CDR1 and CDR2 sequences are MNHNS and SASEGT. The CDR3 protein is CASTIFGTGTSNSPLHF. The CDR3 bases are TGTGCCAGCACCATATTCGGGACAGGAACCTCTAATTCACCCCTCCACTTT.

In its sample, this clonotype was seen many times. The chain carries TRBV19 and TRBJ2-2; the D is unclear. Germline CDR1 is LNHDA and CDR2 is SQIVND (reference sequence). V was shortened by 4 bases and J by 2 bases, with 5 bases between the two germline ends. This CDR3 has 13 amino acids. CDR3 region: CASSNPNTGELFF. The CDR3 DNA sequence: TGTGCCAGTAGTAACCCCAACACCGGGGAGCTGTTTTTT.

The V call is TRBV7-2, the J call TRBJ2-1; 8 nucleotides line up with TRBD1. The tail of the sequence fits TRBJ2-7 better, so the J call may be wrong. Germline V CDR1 and CDR2: SGHTA, FQGNSA. CDR3 length equals 15 residues. Here the CDR3 DNA reads TGTGCCAGCAGCTTAGAACAGGGGGGTCCCTACGAGCAGTACTTC. Residues: CASSLEQGGPYEQYF.

This clonotype was observed at least ten times. The chain recombines TRBV27 with TRBJ2-7; TRBD1 matches at 8 bases. The V and J ends lost 1 base and 1 base, in that order; junction bases with no gene match: 6. This CDR3 has 16 residues. Germline assignment: CDR1 MNHEY and CDR2 SMNVEV (reference sequence). CDR3 in amino acids: CASSLLARDRSYEQYF. DNA for the CDR3: TGTGCCAGCAGTTTATTAGCCCGGGACAGGTCCTACGAGCAGTACTTC.

The rearrangement joins TRBV7-9 to TRBJ2-5, with D unresolved. The J call may be incorrect, as the DNA end agrees better with TRBJ2-7. The germline V gene has CDR1 SEHNR and CDR2 FQNEAQ (reference sequence). The CDR3 extends over 13 amino acids. The CDR3 is CASTGGDSYEQYF. As DNA, the CDR3 is TGTGCCAGCACGGGCGGAGACTCCTACGAGCAGTACTTC.

This clonotype was observed at least ten times. The chain carries TRBV6-1 and TRBJ2-1, with 12 bases aligning to TRBD2. Germline CDR1 MNHNS, CDR2 SASEGT. CDR3 length: 17 amino acids. J was trimmed by 9 bases and V by 6 bases; bases with no gene match: 15. The CDR3 spells CASSLSWASGRAGEQFF. The CDR3 coding sequence is TGTGCCAGCAGCCTTTCATGGGCTAGCGGGAGGGCCGGTGAGCAGTTCTTC.

The chain combines TRBV5-6 with TRBJ1-3; 8 positions match TRBD1. V lost 5 bases to trimming and J lost 5 bases; unmatched junction nucleotides: 9. Germline V gives CDR1 SGHDT, CDR2 YYEEEE. This CDR3 has 15 residues. The CDR3 protein is CASSPDRDIRNTIYF. For the CDR3, the DNA is TGTGCCAGCAGTCCGGACAGGGATATTAGAAACACCATATATTTT. The variable domain in full, with the rest retrieved from reference TRBV5-6 and TRBJ1-3, is DAGVTQSPTHLIKTRGQQVTLRCSPKSGHDTVSWYQQALGQGPQFIFQYYEEEERQRGNFPDRFSGHQFPNYSSELNVNALLLGDSALYLCASSPDRDIRNTIYFGEGSWLTVV.

The chain has TRBV11-2 and TRBJ2-7; D is unresolved. This CDR3 is 17 amino acids long. The ends were cut back, 0 bases at V and 7 bases at J, with 22 bases in the middle. The germline V gene has CDR1 SGHAT and CDR2 FQNNGV. The CDR3 sequence is CASSLDGSAGLQGEQYF. In nucleotides, the CDR3 is TGTGCCAGCAGCTTAGATGGGTCAGCCGGTCTTCAAGGTGAGCAGTACTTC.

The sample holds a few counts of this clonotype. A read error is possible here, since a much larger clone lies one base away. The chain carries TRBV19 and TRBJ2-7; maybe TRBD2 (6 bases). This CDR3 spans 15 amino acids. Trimming left V 3 bases short and J 7 bases short, with 19 bases between. CDR1 LNHDA and CDR2 SQIVND come from the germline V gene (reference sequence). The CDR3, as DNA: TGTGCCAGTAGTATGAACGGGGGAAACTACAATGAGCAGTACTTC. Translated: CASSMNGGNYNEQYF. Together with reference TRBV19 and TRBJ2-7, the CDR3 gives the full variable domain: DGGITQSPKYLFRKEGQNVTLSCEQNLNHDAMYWYRQDPGQGLRLIYYSQIVNDFQKGDIAEGYSVSREKKESFPLTVTSAQKNPTAFYLCASSMNGGNYNEQYFGPGTRLTVT.